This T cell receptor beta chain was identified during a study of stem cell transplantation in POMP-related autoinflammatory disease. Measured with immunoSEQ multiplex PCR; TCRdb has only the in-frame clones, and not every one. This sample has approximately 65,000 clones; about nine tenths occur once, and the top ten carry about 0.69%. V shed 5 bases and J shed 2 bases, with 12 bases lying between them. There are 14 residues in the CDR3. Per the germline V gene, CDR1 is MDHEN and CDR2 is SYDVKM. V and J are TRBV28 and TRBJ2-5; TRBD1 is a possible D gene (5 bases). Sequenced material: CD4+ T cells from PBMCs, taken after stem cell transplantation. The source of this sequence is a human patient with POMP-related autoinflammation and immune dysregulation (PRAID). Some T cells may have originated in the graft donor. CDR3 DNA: TGTGCCAGCAGTCGGACACATTTTCAAGAGACCCAGTACTTC. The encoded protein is CASSRTHFQETQYF.